This TCR beta chain was observed in a study of tumor-infiltrating lymphocytes in oesophageal squamous cell carcinoma. A single count supports this clonotype. TCRdb fed the PCR reads into MiXCR, producing one record per CDR3 protein. This sample has more than 10,000 distinct CDR3 sequences, with 45% to 65% found just once. CDR3 length: 17 amino acids. The V gene's germline CDR1 is SGHTA and CDR2 FQGNSA. V was clipped by 5 bases and J by 4 bases, with 22 bases between them. The chain couples TRBV7-2 to TRBJ2-3; D possibly corresponds to TRBD1 (6 bases). The receptor was derived from a male donor with esophageal squamous cell carcinoma. The sequenced sample was esophageal tumor tissue. This CDR3 is CASSLLQLGGASDTQYF. The DNA for the CDR3 is TGTGCCAGCAGCCTACTTCAACTAGGGGGAGCCTCAGATACGCAGTATTTT.